Detailed here is one TCR beta chain. The antigen remains undetermined. In TCRdb, the 5' RACE reads were re-called with MiXCR into one record per CDR3 protein. The table lists around 770,000 distinct CDR3 sequences, 12% of them singletons. This sample was included in a study of CD8 T cells in ankylosing spondylitis. Study outcomes and limitations: Fewer than ten highly homologous variants made up a TCR beta motif that seemed to typify ankylosing spondylitis blood.

This CDR3 spans 10 amino acids. V dropped 7 bases and J dropped 13 bases, with 11 bases sitting between them. Germline CDR1 MNHEY, CDR2 SMNVEV (reference sequence). The sequence was obtained from a male donor with ankylosing spondylitis. The sequencing sample was made of blood, either unsorted or a sorted T cell fraction (not recorded which). The chain combines TRBV27 with TRBJ2-1, with unresolved D. Here the CDR3 DNA reads TGTGCCAGCATTCCCGGTCCCCAGTTCTTC. Translated, it gives CASIPGPQFF.